This T cell receptor beta chain was retrieved from a study of control samples from healthy donors and cancer patients. Germline values: CDR1 SGHDT, CDR2 YYEEEE. The ends lost 3 bases at V and 2 bases at J; junction bases unmatched: 8. The CDR3 is 16 amino acids. Profiling relied on immunoSEQ multiplex PCR, and the TCRdb table lists in-frame clones only, not all of them. Of approximately 150,000 clones in the sample, around 92% were seen once. Sequencing was performed on blood. V is TRBV5-6 and J is TRBJ2-1, with TRBD1 matching over 7 bases. This sequence was found in a man aged 25 to 40 in good health. The CDR3 bases are TGTGCCAGCAGCTGGGCCACAGGGGCTCCCTACAATGAGCAGTTCTTC. As protein: CASSWATGAPYNEQFF.